The 22 T cell receptor beta chains reported below all come from one sample, sequenced in a study of post-analysis software for immune sequencing data (dated by TCRdb to about 2015). What the work shows at the level of the full study, not this receptor alone: Patients showed significantly higher frequencies than controls for five TRBV segments, among them TRBV5-6, TRBV5-1 and TRBV20-1.

Library prep was done by PCR. Sequenced using an Illumina HiSeq 2500. To reduce PCR and sequencing biases, unique molecular identifiers were built into the TCR beta cDNA libraries. TCRdb cleaned the public reads at Q25 with fastp, built clones with MiXCR and kept in-frame beta chains. Rows are combined by CDR3 protein, so each entry shows the most common genes and DNA. Here the sample has 650,000 to 850,000 distinct CDR3 sequences; roughly 58% occur a single time. Approximately 4.3% of the sample rests with the top ten. Which antigens these TCRs recognize remains unknown. Sequencing used blood. Receptor source: a girl aged 5-17 years with multiple sclerosis.

The V gene is TRBV10-2, the J gene TRBJ2-4; 8 bases are a match to TRBD1. The J call may be faulty, since TRBJ2-7 better matches the DNA end. This CDR3 is built from 12 residues. Germline V gene data show CDR1 as WSHSY and CDR2 as SAAADI. CDR3 sequence: CASDRGGREQYF. CDR3 coding DNA: TGCGCCAGTGACAGGGGTGGCCGCGAGCAGTACTTC.

The genes are TRBV7-9 and TRBJ2-1; the D is unclear. The germline CDR1 and CDR2 sequences are SEHNR and FQNEAQ (reference sequence). Trimming pared 4 bases from V and 2 bases from J, leaving 6 bases between. The CDR3 has 13 residues. The CDR3 here is CASSWGAYNEQFF. The CDR3 coding sequence is TGTGCCAGCAGCTGGGGTGCCTACAATGAGCAGTTCTTC.

This chain joins TRBV7-8 and TRBJ2-5, with TRBD2 as a possible D gene (5 bases). The germline gives CDR1 SGHVS, CDR2 FQNEAQ. The CDR3 spans 17 residues. Trimming left V 0 bases short and J 2 bases short, with 16 bases between. The CDR3 region has the DNA TGTGCCAGCAGCTTAGCCACCCAAGGGAGAGGTCAAGAGACCCAGTACTTC. This translates into CASSLATQGRGQETQYF. Full variable domain (outside the CDR3, taken from reference TRBV7-8 and TRBJ2-5): GAGVSQSPRYKVAKRGQDVALRCDPISGHVSLFWYQQALGQGPEFLTYFQNEAQLDKSGLPSDRFFAERPEGSVSTLKIQRTQQEDSAVYLCASSLATQGRGQETQYFGPGTRLLVL.

V usage is TRBV20-1 and J usage is TRBJ2-7; D call uncertain. The CDR3 runs 14 residues. The germline V and J ends were trimmed by 0 bases and 5 bases, with 14 bases remaining between them. Germline V lookup: CDR1 DFQATT, CDR2 SNEGSKA (reference sequence). DNA for the CDR3: TGCAGTGCTAGAGATGGTACGTACGCCCACGAGCAGTACTTC. Encoded protein: CSARDGTYAHEQYF.

The CDR3 here is CSARSAGPSTDTQYF. The CDR3 DNA follows: TGCAGTGCTAGATCGGCGGGACCCAGCACAGATACGCAGTATTTT. V usage is TRBV20-1 and J usage is TRBJ2-3; D may be TRBD2 (6 bases). Deletions cut 2 bases from V and 0 bases from J, with 12 bases between. The CDR3 is 15 amino acids. The germline CDR1 and CDR2 sequences are DFQATT and SNEGSKA (reference sequence).

This clonotype was picked up one time. The chain joins TRBV27 to TRBJ2-7; D not resolved. CDR1 and CDR2 from the germline V gene are MNHEY and SMNVEV (reference sequence). The CDR3 length is 12 residues. V lost 5 bases and J 4 bases, leaving 9 bases between the germline ends. CDR3 loop: CASSPYGYEQYF. For the CDR3, the DNA is TGTGCCAGCAGTCCGTATGGATACGAGCAGTACTTC.

This chain joins TRBV3-1 and TRBJ2-7, with 12 bases matching TRBD1. The V gene end was trimmed by 4 bases and the J gene end by 3 bases; junction bases not matched to a gene: 4. The germline V gene encodes CDR1 LGHDT and CDR2 YNNKEL (reference sequence). This CDR3 region has 15 residues. The CDR3 here is CASSRGTGGHYEQYF. The CDR3 DNA reads as TGTGCCAGCAGCCGAGGGACAGGGGGCCACTACGAGCAGTACTTC.

The count of this clonotype is one. The V gene is TRBV2, the J gene TRBJ2-1; TRBD1 is a possible D gene (5 bases). Germline assignment: CDR1 SNHLY and CDR2 FYNNEI. Trimming took 2 bases from V and 2 from J, leaving 16 bases between them. The CDR3 extends over 17 amino acids. CDR3 coding DNA: TGTGCCAGCAGTGAATCGACAGACCCCGAGCCCTACAATGAGCAGTTCTTC. Protein: CASSESTDPEPYNEQFF. Drawing the rest from reference TRBV2 and TRBJ2-1, the complete variable domain is EPEVTQTPSHQVTQMGQEVILRCVPISNHLYFYWYRQILGQKVEFLVSFYNNEISEKSEIFDDQFSVERPDGSNFTLKIRSTKLEDSAMYFCASSESTDPEPYNEQFFGPGTRLTVL.

J is TRBJ2-3 and V is TRBV18, with 9 bases fitting TRBD2. CDR1 and CDR2 from the germline V gene are KGHSH and LQKENI. There are 16 residues in the CDR3. V shed 1 base and J 1 base; nucleotides not matched to a gene: 3. This CDR3 reads CASSPQVAGGTDTQYF. In nucleotides, the CDR3 is TGTGCCAGCTCACCACAAGTAGCGGGGGGCACAGATACGCAGTATTTT.

This clonotype came up a few times. This chain links TRBV6-5 with TRBJ2-3, with D possibly being TRBD1 (6 bases). Germline V gene lookup returns CDR1 MNHEY and CDR2 SVGAGI. The CDR3 runs to 12 residues. The V and J ends lost 6 bases and 8 bases respectively, with 12 bases between them. CDR3 in DNA: TGTGCCAGCAGGGGGGCGACAACTACGCAGTATTTT. Translation gives CASRGATTTQYF.

The chain links TRBV11-2 to TRBJ1-2; D perhaps matches TRBD1 (5 bases). The germline gives CDR1 SGHAT, CDR2 FQNNGV. V lost 2 bases and J lost 3, with 13 bases in between. The CDR3 is made up of 15 amino acids. The CDR3, as DNA: TGTGCCAGCAGCTTAATGTCAGGGCTAGACTATGGCTACACCTTC. It specifies CASSLMSGLDYGYTF.

The chain has TRBV14 and TRBJ2-7; 9 bases are a match to TRBD2. The DNA end favors TRBJ2-5, so the J call may be wrong. Looked up from germline, CDR1 is SGHDN and CDR2 is FVKESK. The CDR3 runs 15 residues. The CDR3 nucleotides are TGTGCCAGCAGGGCTAGCGGGATAAGGGGAGAGACCCAGTACTTC. Amino acids: CASRASGIRGETQYF.

This chain links TRBV5-1 with TRBJ2-2; maybe TRBD1 (6 bases). The CDR3 is 15 amino acids. The V gene's germline CDR1 is SGHRS and CDR2 YFSETQ. Trimming removed 7 bases from V and 1 base from J, with 14 bases in between. The CDR3 here is CASGPTGWNTGELFF. CDR3 nucleotides: TGCGCCAGCGGCCCGACAGGTTGGAACACCGGGGAGCTGTTTTTT.

The rearrangement uses TRBV6-1 and TRBJ2-3; 8 bases are shared with TRBD1. The CDR3 spans 16 residues. The germline V gene has CDR1 MNHNS and CDR2 SASEGT. V shed 7 bases, J shed 2 bases, and the junction held 11 bases outside the gene matches. CDR3 amino acids: CASKEDRDIPTDTQYF. Here the CDR3 DNA reads TGTGCCAGCAAGGAGGACAGGGACATCCCCACAGATACGCAGTATTTT.

In the case of this clonotype: At one end the junction does not follow the germline gene, possibly because of a read error. The chain links TRBV20-1 to TRBJ2-7; TRBD2 is a possible D gene (7 bases). The germline CDR1 and CDR2 sequences are DFQATT and SNEGSKA (reference sequence). CDR3 length: 17 amino acids. CDR3 bases: TGCAGTGCTAGGGGGGGCGGTAGCGGGCGGAGCTCCTGCGAGCAGTACTTC. Translating gives CSARGGGSGRSSCEQYF.

In DNA form, the CDR3 reads TGCGCCAGCAGCTTGGATACAGCTGTGAACACCGGGGAGCTGTTTTTT. Translated: CASSLDTAVNTGELFF. This sequence joins TRBV5-1 and TRBJ2-2; D remains ambiguous. The CDR3 contains 16 residues. The germline V and J ends were trimmed by 0 bases and 1 base, with 10 bases remaining between them. Germline loops: CDR1 SGHRS, CDR2 YFSETQ.

The chain joins TRBV20-1 to TRBJ1-1, with D perhaps matching TRBD1 (5 bases). The CDR3 runs to 12 residues. V was clipped by 3 bases and J by 2 bases, with 7 bases between them. Germline lookup yields CDR1 DFQATT and CDR2 SNEGSKA (reference sequence). CDR3: CSASGGNTEAFF. Written as DNA, the CDR3 is TGCAGTGCTAGTGGGGGAAACACTGAAGCTTTCTTT.

This chain connects TRBV14 to TRBJ2-7; D is unclear. The V end lost 3 bases, the J end lost 4 bases, and 10 bases lay between the germline ends. Germline CDR1 is SGHDN and CDR2 is FVKESK. This CDR3 has 13 residues. The CDR3 is CASSHDSGYEQYF. Here the CDR3 DNA reads TGTGCCAGCAGCCACGACTCGGGTTACGAGCAGTACTTC. The full variable domain, with the rest looked up from reference TRBV14 and TRBJ2-7, is EAGVTQFPSHSVIEKGQTVTLRCDPISGHDNLYWYRRVMGKEIKFLLHFVKESKQDESGMPNNRFLAERTGGTYSTLKVQPAELEDSGVYFCASSHDSGYEQYFGPGTRLTVT.

CDR3 nucleotide sequence: TGCAGTGCTAGCGATGACCGGGACAGTCTGTACGAGCAGTACTTC. Its protein is CSASDDRDSLYEQYF. The V and J genes are TRBV20-1 and TRBJ2-7; 7 bases match TRBD1. The CDR3 covers 15 residues. The ends lost 3 bases at V and 4 bases at J; junction bases unmatched: 12. CDR1 DFQATT and CDR2 SNEGSKA come from the germline V gene (reference sequence).

This chain uses TRBV5-1 with TRBJ1-2; no clear D. The ends were cut back, 0 bases at V and 3 bases at J, with 12 bases in the middle. Germline CDR1 SGHRS, CDR2 YFSETQ. This CDR3 has 15 amino acids. CDR3 DNA: TGCGCCAGCAGCTTGGGTGCCGGGGTCGACTATGGCTACACCTTC. The encoded protein is CASSLGAGVDYGYTF.

In its sample, this clonotype was seen once. This chain uses TRBV5-1 with TRBJ2-7; D is unclear. Near its end, the DNA agrees better with TRBJ2-5, so the J call may be wrong. This CDR3 spans 14 amino acids. Looked up from germline, CDR1 is SGHRS and CDR2 is YFSETQ. The CDR3 reads CASSLGSHRETQYF. The CDR3 coding sequence is TGCGCCAGCAGCTTGGGGTCCCACAGAGAGACCCAGTACTTC.

The chain joins TRBV29-1 to TRBJ2-5; TRBD2 aligns across 12 bases. J lost 11 bases, V lost 7 bases, and 8 bases had no gene match. Germline V gene lookup returns CDR1 SQVTM and CDR2 ANQGSEA. The length of the CDR3 is 12 residues. CDR3 sequence: CSARLAGAEQYF. CDR3 sequence (DNA): TGCAGCGCCAGACTAGCGGGAGCGGAGCAGTACTTC.